The entry below gives a single TCR beta chain sequence along with its context. Mismatch with germline at one junction end may stem from a read error. The sample is drawn from a study of T-cell reconstitution after alpha-beta-depleted transplantation in children. This sample's TCRbeta library carried unique molecular identifier barcodes. MiXCR, run by TCRdb on the PCR reads, gives a single entry per CDR3 protein. This sample has about 690,000 distinct CDR3 sequences, with about 15% found just once. Per germline, CDR1 SGDLS and CDR2 YYNGEE. The CDR3 runs 14 residues. The V and J genes are TRBV9 and TRBJ1-1, with D tentatively TRBD1 (5 bases). The origin of this receptor is a human donor who donated a stem cell graft to a child with acute myeloid leukemia. The specimen was PBMCs from the stem cell graft donor, collected from the stem cell graft. CDR3 coding DNA: TGTGCCAGCAGCGTAGGGGGCGAGAACACTGACGCTTTCTTT. Translated: CASSVGGENTDAFF. The entire variable domain, with the rest obtained from reference TRBV9 and TRBJ1-1, is as follows: DSGVTQTPKHLITATGQRVTLRCSPRSGDLSVYWYQQSLDQGLQFLIQYYNGEERAKGNILERFSAQQFPDLHSELNLSSLELGDSALYFCASSVGGENTDAFFGQGTRLTVV.